This T cell receptor (beta chain) is drawn from a study of early stage breast cancer tumors (dated by TCRdb to 2016 to 2017). For the study in its entirety: Of the 15 or so invasive breast tumors, roughly eleven were found to be estrogen receptor-positive, progesterone receptor-positive and HER2-negative. About 65% of the 12 ER+/PR+/HER2- tumors were invasive ductal carcinomas, while the other four were invasive lobular carcinomas. The average read coverage per sample was roughly 9.5-fold. A total of 2.7 million or so templates, representing some 1,000,000 unique clonotypes, were detected across all samples. The research as a whole found: The small cohort size prevented analysis by tumor subtype. Greater similarity was observed between blood and normal breast repertoires than between blood and tumor repertoires, and tumor was distinguished from normal in about 90% of the 16 patients when each tissue was compared with blood. Enriched TCRB sequences shared across patients were found to be mostly commonly generated sequences that were unlikely to play an important role in the tumor microenvironment. Compared with adjacent normal breast tissue, tumors had higher clonality and roughly 2.5-fold greater T cell density. Sequencing bulk genomic DNA from unsorted cells could not capture chain pairing or functional markers like CD4, CD8 and FOXP3.

The study profiled bulk TCR beta-chain repertoires in matched peripheral blood, tumor and adjacent normal breast tissue taken from some 17 patients with early-stage breast cancer. Before surgery, about 5-11 mL of whole blood was collected into EDTA tubes and then processed within 2 hours. Ficoll-Paque centrifugation in SepMate-50 tubes was used to isolate peripheral blood mononuclear cells. PBMCs were cryopreserved in aliquots of about 1.8 to 4.5 million cells in about 90% FBS with around 10% DMSO and kept in liquid nitrogen. The Qiagen AllPrep DNA/RNA Mini kit was used to extract genomic DNA. As encoded in the germline V gene, CDR1 is MNHNS while CDR2 is SASEGT. Germline trimming amounts to 3 bases on V and 4 bases on J, with 7 as the count of junction bases outside the gene matches. Reading from cysteine to phenylalanine, the CDR3 counts 16 amino acids. Only the CDR3 DNA stays, 48 bases, in frame from base 1.

Two independent genomic DNA replicates were amplified for each sample, with about 0.5 ug used for blood and approximately 1.5 ug for tumor or normal breast. TCRB sequencing of genomic DNA was carried out with the ImmunoSeq Intro kit according to the manufacturer's instructions. The multiplex PCR ran for 30 to 35 cycles using proprietary primers and spike-in control sequences for absolute quantification. Single-end 150-bp reads were used to sequence an 87-bp fragment spanning the CDR3 and the flanking V and J genes. Seven samples, with two replicates for each sample, were multiplexed per lane of an Illumina MiSeq using version 3.0 chemistry. Under the source paper's analysis protocol: Raw data were processed with the vendor's proprietary pipeline, and both replicates were merged into a single result per sample. Clonotypes were defined as productive rearrangements sharing the V-gene family, CDR3 amino acid sequence and J-gene segment. Clonality was computed as 1 minus the normalized Shannon entropy (Pielou evenness) of TCRB abundances. T cell density was estimated as total templates divided by the number of input cells, with the number of input cells inferred from the DNA input amount. Recon was used with default parameters to estimate total repertoire diversity and clonality. Clonotypes with over 0.1% abundance in tumor and at least 32-fold higher abundance in tumor than in normal breast were defined as tumor-enriched. TCRdb limited this immuneACCESS table to in-frame rearrangements with V and J called. A share of clones is missing; checked studies link under half to unresolved V genes, and the rest is unexplained. V and J calls and clone size are copied from that table; D and trimming were computed from the DNA. The sample records about 36,000 clones, 65% to 75% of which are singletons. The ten biggest clones cover roughly 7% of the sample.

This clone was observed once. Its target antigen remains unknown. Base qualities are not at hand, and no much larger clone is one base apart. Sequencing used blood. The source is a person in their 60s with breast cancer. The chain is made from TRBV6-1 and TRBJ2-3, with 10 central nucleotides matching TRBD1. The DNA is as follows: TGTGCCAGCAGTGATAGGGACAGGGGTTGGCCAGATACGCAGTATTTT. Its protein reads: CASSDRDRGWPDTQYF.